The 23 T cell receptor beta chains below come from one sample, sequenced in a study of cytomegalovirus exposure and HLA in healthy donors. The PCR contained 60 Vbeta and 13 Jbeta primers. TCRdb's copy holds only in-frame clones and misses some; the assay was immunoSEQ multiplex PCR. The profile covers some 96,000 clones, with 76% appearing a single time and over 15% taken by the ten largest. Input material: PBMCs. The source is a woman aged 55-75 years in good health and CMV-seropositive.

This chain joins TRBV9 and TRBJ2-1; 10 bases are a match to TRBD2. Per the germline V gene, CDR1 is SGDLS and CDR2 is YYNGEE. The CDR3 covers 16 residues. V lost 0 bases and J lost 5; bases outside the gene matches: 5. CDR3 protein: CASSVGPSGSHNEQFF. The CDR3 nucleotides read TGTGCCAGCAGCGTAGGTCCTAGCGGGAGCCACAATGAGCAGTTCTTC. The complete variable domain, with remaining parts taken from reference TRBV9 and TRBJ2-1, reads DSGVTQTPKHLITATGQRVTLRCSPRSGDLSVYWYQQSLDQGLQFLIQYYNGEERAKGNILERFSAQQFPDLHSELNLSSLELGDSALYFCASSVGPSGSHNEQFFGPGTRLTVL.

V usage is TRBV6-4 and J usage is TRBJ2-2, with 7 bases lining up with TRBD1. Per germline, CDR1 MRHNA and CDR2 SNTAGT. V lost 4 bases, J lost 4 bases, and 12 bases stayed unmatched. This CDR3 spans 17 amino acids. Here the CDR3 DNA reads TGTGCCAGCAGTGTGGAGGCAGGGGGAACGAGCACCGGGGAGCTGTTTTTT. Its translation: CASSVEAGGTSTGELFF.

The chain links TRBV29-1 to TRBJ2-3, with TRBD2 matching over 8 bases. The ends lost 3 bases at V and 4 bases at J; junction bases unmatched: 6. CDR3 size: 14 residues. Germline values: CDR1 SQVTM, CDR2 ANQGSEA. The CDR3: CSVDGGAGADTQYF. CDR3 DNA: TGCAGCGTTGACGGGGGAGCGGGGGCAGATACGCAGTATTTT.

Here the CDR3 DNA reads TGTGCCAGCAGCTCCCGGCGGACAGGGTCCCTTTATACGCAGTATTTT. Amino acid sequence: CASSSRRTGSLYTQYF. The genes are TRBV11-2 and TRBJ2-3; the match to TRBD1 covers 8 bases. This CDR3 contains 16 residues. Germline V lookup: CDR1 SGHAT, CDR2 FQNNGV. The junction had 13 bases not matched to a gene; V was cut back by 4 bases and J by 7 bases.

This chain links TRBV5-1 with TRBJ2-1; 7 nucleotides agree with TRBD2. This CDR3 is 15 amino acids long. With V trimmed by 0 bases and J by 4 bases, 4 bases remained unmatched. The germline CDR1 and CDR2 sequences are SGHRS and YFSETQ. The CDR3 bases are TGCGCCAGCAGCTTGGGGGAGGGCCGATACAATGAGCAGTTCTTC. The encoded protein is CASSLGEGRYNEQFF.

The chain employs TRBV19 and TRBJ2-5; D not resolved. V was cut by 5 bases and J by 0 bases, with 7 bases left in between. CDR3 length: 13 amino acids. Germline-derived CDR1 and CDR2 are LNHDA and SQIVND (reference sequence). This chain's CDR3 is CASSPQHQETQYF. For the CDR3, the DNA is TGTGCCAGTAGTCCACAGCACCAAGAGACCCAGTACTTC.

The V gene is TRBV2, the J gene TRBJ2-2, with D possibly TRBD1 on 5 matching bases. CDR1 is SNHLY, CDR2 FYNNEI, per germline. Deletions cut 2 bases from V and 5 bases from J, with 15 bases between. The CDR3 sequence is 16 residues long. CDR3 bases: TGTGCCAGCAGTGAAATTAGGGGCAAGGCGACCGGGGAGCTGTTTTTT. This translates into CASSEIRGKATGELFF.

This clone was picked up one time. The V call is TRBV29-1, the J call TRBJ2-7; D remains unclear. Trimming stripped 0 bases from V and 2 bases from J, with 11 bases between. CDR1 is SQVTM and CDR2 is ANQGSEA in the germline V gene. This CDR3 has 14 residues. The CDR3 region has the DNA TGCAGCGTTGAAGACGAATCCCAGACCTACGAGCAGTACTTC. This translates into CSVEDESQTYEQYF.

The genes are TRBV11-2 and TRBJ2-7, with 10 bases lining up with TRBD1. V shed 5 bases and J 3 bases; nucleotides not matched to a gene: 1. The CDR3 has 13 residues. The germline CDR1 and CDR2 sequences are SGHAT and FQNNGV. The CDR3 DNA is TGTGCCAGCAGCGGGGACAGGGGCTACGAGCAGTACTTC. Its translation: CASSGDRGYEQYF.

This sequence joins TRBV18 and TRBJ1-2; D might be TRBD1 (5 bases). CDR3 length equals 15 residues. Germline loops: CDR1 KGHSH, CDR2 LQKENI. V gave up 5 bases and J gave up 4 bases, with 17 bases separating them. The CDR3 coding sequence is TGTGCCAGCTCATCGAAGATAGGGGTGGGCTATGGCTACACCTTC. Amino acid sequence: CASSSKIGVGYGYTF.

A few counts support this clone. This chain connects TRBV29-1 to TRBJ1-4, with D possibly TRBD1 on 6 matching bases. Trimming shortened V by 4 bases and J by 6 bases, and 9 bases separated the two germline ends. CDR1 is SQVTM and CDR2 is ANQGSEA in the germline V gene. CDR3 size: 12 residues. CDR3 nucleotides: TGCAGCGTTGGACAGGTAGATGAAAAACTGTTTTTT. This sequence encodes CSVGQVDEKLFF.

The rearrangement links TRBV18 to TRBJ1-1; D may be TRBD1 (6 bases). V shed 1 base and J shed 0 bases, with 15 bases lying between them. Germline lookup yields CDR1 KGHSH and CDR2 LQKENI. This CDR3 contains 17 residues. This CDR3 reads CASSPRDTGLLNTEAFF. CDR3 nucleotides: TGTGCCAGCTCACCACGGGACACCGGTCTCTTGAACACTGAAGCTTTCTTT.

The chain uses TRBV12-5 and TRBJ2-5, with D perhaps matching TRBD2 (6 bases). V was shortened by 0 bases and J by 2 bases, with 13 bases between the two germline ends. The germline V gene has CDR1 LGHNT and CDR2 FRNRAP. This CDR3 comprises 16 residues. The CDR3 nucleotides are TGTGCTAGTGGTTTGGTACCTCAGGGAGGTCAAGAGACCCAGTACTTC. It yields the protein CASGLVPQGGQETQYF.

The chain recombines TRBV19 with TRBJ2-3, with a weak D call TRBD2 (6 bases). The V end was cut by 6 bases, the J end by 1 base, with 14 bases between. The CDR3 is 15 amino acids. Per germline, CDR1 LNHDA and CDR2 SQIVND (reference sequence). The CDR3 DNA is TGTGCCAGTAGCGATAGCGGCGCTGGCACAGATACGCAGTATTTT. The encoded protein is CASSDSGAGTDTQYF.

This clone appeared a few times. The genes are TRBV9 and TRBJ2-6; perhaps TRBD2 as D (6 bases). This CDR3 has 18 residues. CDR1 and CDR2 (germline): SGDLS, YYNGEE. V gave up 0 bases and J gave up 3 bases, with 16 bases separating them. The CDR3 bases are TGTGCCAGCAGCGTAGAGGATGGGGCGGGGTTTGGGGCCAACGTCCTGACTTTC. It encodes CASSVEDGAGFGANVLTF.

The chain uses TRBV7-3 and TRBJ2-7; no clear D gene. Germline CDR1 SGHTA, CDR2 FQGTGA. Trimming removed 1 base at V and 4 bases at J, with 8 bases between. This CDR3 is built from 13 residues. CDR3 bases: TGTGCCAGCAGCTTAATCCGCGGTTACGAGCAGTACTTC. Its protein product is CASSLIRGYEQYF.

V is TRBV9 and J is TRBJ2-6; the D gene is possibly TRBD2 (5 bases). CDR3 length: 14 amino acids. V was pared by 5 bases and J by 2 bases, with 8 bases between. Germline lookup yields CDR1 SGDLS and CDR2 YYNGEE. The CDR3: CASSERAGANVLTF. The DNA for the CDR3 is TGTGCCAGCAGTGAGAGGGCTGGGGCCAACGTCCTGACTTTC. Variable domain in full (rest from reference TRBV9 and TRBJ2-6): DSGVTQTPKHLITATGQRVTLRCSPRSGDLSVYWYQQSLDQGLQFLIQYYNGEERAKGNILERFSAQQFPDLHSELNLSSLELGDSALYFCASSERAGANVLTFGAGSRLTVL.

The chain carries TRBV29-1 and TRBJ2-7, with 7 bases fitting TRBD1. J gave up 0 bases and V 3 bases, and 2 bases lay outside the gene matches. The CDR3 has 13 amino acids. The germline V gene has CDR1 SQVTM and CDR2 ANQGSEA. The CDR3 protein is CSVEDRSSYEQYF. The CDR3 DNA reads TGCAGCGTTGAGGACAGGAGCTCCTACGAGCAGTACTTC.

CDR3 nucleotide sequence: TGCAGCGTTGACTTAAACGGGACTCCCGGGGGCTACACCTTC. Its translation: CSVDLNGTPGGYTF. The chain has TRBV29-1 and TRBJ1-2; D is possibly TRBD1 (5 bases). CDR3 length equals 14 residues. V was clipped by 3 bases and J by 8 bases, with 19 bases between them. Germline V CDR1 and CDR2: SQVTM, ANQGSEA. Full variable domain (outside the CDR3, taken from reference TRBV29-1 and TRBJ1-2): SAVISQKPSRDICQRGTSLTIQCQVDSQVTMMFWYRQQPGQSLTLIATANQGSEATYESGFVIDKFPISRPNLTFSTLTVSNMSPEDSSIYLCSVDLNGTPGGYTFGSGTRLTVV.

The chain uses TRBV7-2 and TRBJ1-5, with 8 bases that match TRBD1. Trimming took 4 bases from V and 2 from J; bases not matched to a gene: 7. The CDR3 length is 16 residues. Germline V lookup: CDR1 SGHTA, CDR2 FQGNSA. CDR3 sequence reads: CASSSLKTGGNQPQHF. The CDR3 nucleotides are TGTGCCAGCAGCTCCCTCAAGACAGGGGGCAATCAGCCCCAGCATTTT.

The V call is TRBV11-2, the J call TRBJ2-7, with 14 bases identical to TRBD2. From germline, CDR1 is SGHAT and CDR2 FQNNGV. The J segment lost 0 bases and the V segment lost 5 bases, leaving 3 bases of the junction unmatched. The CDR3 totals 16 residues. The CDR3 spells CASSPGTSGSSYEQYF. CDR3 coding DNA: TGTGCCAGCAGCCCGGGGACTAGCGGGAGCTCCTACGAGCAGTACTTC.

This chain joins TRBV6-6 and TRBJ2-2; 12 nucleotides align to TRBD1. Germline V gives CDR1 MNHNY, CDR2 SVGAGI (reference sequence). This CDR3 is 16 amino acids long. After removal of 7 bases from V and 7 bases from J, the junction contained 10 bases not matched to a gene. The CDR3 loop is CASTKGDRGHFGELFF. The DNA of the CDR3 is TGTGCCAGCACTAAAGGGGACAGGGGGCATTTCGGGGAGCTGTTTTTT.

This chain joins TRBV7-6 and TRBJ2-1; D may be TRBD2 (5 bases). The V and J ends lost 5 bases and 7 bases respectively, with 18 bases between them. The CDR3 has 15 amino acids. CDR1 SGHVS and CDR2 FNYEAQ come from the germline V gene. The CDR3, as DNA: TGTGCCAGCAGCCCCTCGGTGGGAGAACGGAATGAGCAGTTCTTC. Encoded protein: CASSPSVGERNEQFF.